Below, 31 T cell receptor beta chains from the same sample are listed, as sequenced in a study of shared clonotypes between healthy human individuals. Clones were read by immunoSEQ multiplex PCR, and TCRdb kept only the in-frame ones, dropping some. The sample shows 190,000 or so clones, around 63% of them seen only once. What was sequenced was memory CD4+ T cells sorted from blood. As for subset: CD45RA-negative fraction. The origin of the receptors is a man younger than 45 in good health.

The rearrangement uses TRBV18 and TRBJ2-7; unclear D gene. The germline CDR1 and CDR2 sequences are KGHSH and LQKENI. Trimming stripped 5 bases from V and 3 bases from J, with 11 bases between. The CDR3 has 13 amino acids. The CDR3 reads CASSSKPIYEQYF. Here the CDR3 DNA reads TGTGCCAGCTCATCAAAGCCCATCTACGAGCAGTACTTC.

This clone was detected many times. The chain has TRBV7-2 and TRBJ2-2; D may be TRBD1 (5 bases). Looked up from germline, CDR1 is SGHTA and CDR2 is FQGNSA. The ends were cut back, 2 bases at V and 3 bases at J, with 10 bases in the middle. The CDR3 runs 15 residues. DNA of the CDR3: TGTGCCAGCAGCTTATCAGGGTTGGACACCGGGGAGCTGTTTTTT. Encoded protein: CASSLSGLDTGELFF.

The J gene is TRBJ2-1, the V gene TRBV25-1, with 11 bases lining up with TRBD2. Per the germline V gene, CDR1 is MGHDK and CDR2 is SYGVNS. This CDR3 is 16 amino acids long. After removal of 2 bases from V and 4 bases from J, the junction contained 4 bases not matched to a gene. CDR3 in amino acids: CASSELSGREYNEQFF. CDR3 coding DNA: TGTGCCAGCAGTGAACTTAGCGGGAGGGAATACAATGAGCAGTTCTTC.

Ten or more counts support this clone. J is TRBJ2-3 and V is TRBV5-1; D might be TRBD2 (6 bases). V dropped 5 bases and J dropped 3 bases, with 13 bases sitting between them. Germline CDR1 SGHRS, CDR2 YFSETQ. This CDR3 region has 14 residues. CDR3 amino acids: CASSGGIRTDTQYF. The CDR3 DNA is TGCGCCAGCAGTGGGGGGATTCGAACAGATACGCAGTATTTT.

The rearrangement links TRBV7-2 to TRBJ2-2, with D possibly matching TRBD1 (5 bases). The CDR3 contains 13 residues. Germline V gene data show CDR1 as SGHTA and CDR2 as FQGNSA. Trimming took 5 bases from V and 7 from J, leaving 11 bases between them. The CDR3 DNA reads as TGTGCCAGCAGCCCTAAAGGGGTCGGGGAGCTGTTTTTT. Its translation is CASSPKGVGELFF.

V gene TRBV18 combines with J gene TRBJ2-7, with D tentatively TRBD2 (6 bases). The CDR3 extends over 15 amino acids. Germline loops: CDR1 KGHSH, CDR2 LQKENI. The V gene lost 0 bases and the J gene lost 1 base, with 10 bases spanning the gap. The CDR3 DNA reads TGTGCCAGCTCACCACCGGGGGGAGCGTCCTACGAGCAGTACTTC. Amino acid sequence: CASSPPGGASYEQYF.

The chain is built from TRBV29-1 and TRBJ2-7; D possibly uses TRBD1 or TRBD2 (5 bases each). The germline V gene encodes CDR1 SQVTM and CDR2 ANQGSEA. The CDR3 covers 11 residues. Between the trimmed V and J ends, which lost 7 bases and 7 bases, there was a span of 14 bases. CDR3 nucleotides: TGCAGCGCAGGGACCGGGTGGGAGCAGTACTTC. It codes for CSAGTGWEQYF.

The genes are TRBV27 and TRBJ2-3; TRBD1 agrees at 9 bases. J gave up 5 bases and V 6 bases, and 9 bases lay outside the gene matches. In germline, CDR1 is MNHEY, CDR2 SMNVEV (reference sequence). This CDR3 spans 15 amino acids. The CDR3 region has the DNA TGTGCCAGCAGATATGTACAGGGGGCAAGAGATACGCAGTATTTT. Protein sequence: CASRYVQGARDTQYF.

The rearrangement uses TRBV5-1 and TRBJ2-5; TRBD2 agrees at 14 bases. V lost 4 bases and J lost 4; bases outside the gene matches: 3. CDR3 length: 15 amino acids. From germline, CDR1 is SGHRS and CDR2 YFSETQ. The DNA of the CDR3 is TGCGCCAGCAGCCCGGGACTAGCGGGAGTAGAGACCCAGTACTTC. It encodes CASSPGLAGVETQYF.

The chain recombines TRBV14 with TRBJ1-4, with a tentative D call TRBD1 (5 bases). CDR3 length: 13 residues. Per the germline V gene, CDR1 is SGHDN and CDR2 is FVKESK. Trimming shortened V by 1 base and J by 8 bases, and 8 bases separated the two germline ends. The CDR3 DNA follows: TGTGCCAGCAGCCAAGTGGGACGGGAAAAACTGTTTTTT. Amino acids: CASSQVGREKLFF.

The V call is TRBV5-4, the J call TRBJ2-5; no reliable D call. The V and J ends lost 2 bases and 3 bases respectively, with 8 bases between them. The CDR3 has 13 residues. CDR1 and CDR2 (germline): SGHNT, YYREEE (reference sequence). CDR3 in amino acids: CASSFTFEETQYF. The CDR3 DNA reads TGTGCCAGCAGCTTTACTTTCGAAGAGACCCAGTACTTC.

The genes are TRBV7-8 and TRBJ2-4; tentative D call: TRBD1 (6 bases). The CDR3 sequence is 16 residues long. The germline CDR1 and CDR2 sequences are SGHVS and FQNEAQ. The V and J ends lost 2 bases and 1 base respectively, with 12 bases between them. Written as DNA, the CDR3 is TGTGCCAGCAGCTTATACAGGGTATCGGCCAAAAACATTCAGTACTTC. It codes for CASSLYRVSAKNIQYF.

In regard to this clone: One end of the junction fails to match germline, which may point to a read error. The chain is built from TRBV5-3 and TRBJ2-3; D uncertain. TRBV5-3 belongs to the ORF category, with a function that is uncertain. The CDR3 extends over 14 amino acids. The CDR3 loop is CASSSTQLPDTQYF. The CDR3 DNA is TGTGCCAGCAGCTCCACGCAGCTCCCAGATACGCAGTATTTT.

This CDR3 reads CASRPRDRGAYEQFF. In nucleotides, the CDR3 is TGTGCCAGCAGGCCCCGGGACAGGGGGGCGTATGAGCAGTTCTTC. The genes are TRBV2 and TRBJ2-1; 11 bases are a match to TRBD1. V was pared by 6 bases and J by 8 bases, with 9 bases of the junction left unmatched. The CDR3 covers 15 residues. Germline assignment: CDR1 SNHLY and CDR2 FYNNEI.

CDR3 residues: CASSPSDRMRYEQYF. CDR3 DNA: TGTGCCAGCAGCCCATCAGACAGGATGAGGTACGAGCAGTACTTC. V gene TRBV5-4 combines with J gene TRBJ2-7; D is possibly TRBD1 (6 bases). V lost 4 bases and J lost 4, with 18 bases in between. CDR3 size: 15 residues. Germline V gives CDR1 SGHNT, CDR2 YYREEE (reference sequence).

This clone was detected only once. The rearrangement links TRBV7-4 to TRBJ2-2; the match to TRBD1 covers 7 bases. Germline assignment: CDR1 SGHVT and CDR2 SQSDAQ. CDR3 size: 15 residues. V was clipped by 6 bases and J by 2 bases; unmatched bases: 6. CDR3 protein: CASRQWDSNTGELFF. The CDR3 DNA reads TGTGCCAGCAGGCAGTGGGACAGCAACACCGGGGAGCTGTTTTTT.

The genes are TRBV5-5 and TRBJ2-1; possible D gene TRBD1, 6 bases. The CDR3 is 14 amino acids. V gave up 0 bases and J gave up 7 bases, with 11 bases separating them. The V gene's germline CDR1 is SGHKS and CDR2 YYEKEE (reference sequence). The CDR3 region has the DNA TGTGCCAGCAGCTTGGCCTGGACAGTTAATGAGCAGTTCTTC. Translation gives CASSLAWTVNEQFF.

This chain joins TRBV18 and TRBJ1-5, with 7 bases fitting TRBD1. The CDR3 spans 14 residues. The V segment lost 4 bases and the J segment 7 bases; nucleotides outside the gene matches: 7. CDR1 and CDR2 (germline): KGHSH, LQKENI. For the CDR3, the DNA is TGTGCCAGCTCACGAATTGAGGGGGCCCAGCCCCAGCATTTT. Its protein is CASSRIEGAQPQHF. Drawing the rest from reference TRBV18 and TRBJ1-5, the complete variable domain is NAGVMQNPRHLVRRRGQEARLRCSPMKGHSHVYWYRQLPEEGLKFMVYLQKENIIDESGMPKERFSAEFPKEGPSILRIQQVVRGDSAAYFCASSRIEGAQPQHFGDGTRLSIL.

This clone occurred once. The chain recombines TRBV27 with TRBJ2-2; D is unresolved. The germline CDR1 and CDR2 sequences are MNHEY and SMNVEV (reference sequence). The CDR3 spans 15 residues. The V gene lost 2 bases and the J gene lost 3 bases, with 10 bases spanning the gap. The CDR3 DNA is TGTGCCAGCAGTTTAACCGGGCCTTACACCGGGGAGCTGTTTTTT. Protein sequence: CASSLTGPYTGELFF.

This chain joins TRBV28 and TRBJ2-1, with 7 bases aligning to TRBD2. Germline CDR1 and CDR2: MDHEN and SYDVKM. The V gene end was trimmed by 2 bases and the J gene end by 6 bases; junction bases not matched to a gene: 7. This CDR3 contains 15 residues. The CDR3 sequence is CASSLAGEGINEQFF. CDR3 bases: TGTGCCAGCAGTTTAGCGGGAGAGGGGATCAATGAGCAGTTCTTC.

The V gene is TRBV4-3, the J gene TRBJ2-2; TRBD2 agrees at 8 bases. V dropped 0 bases and J dropped 8; count of bases not matched to a gene: 11. The CDR3 consists of 17 residues. The germline V gene has CDR1 LGHNA and CDR2 YSLEER. CDR3 DNA sequence: TGCGCCAGCAGCCAAGATCAAGAGCGGGAGAGGTCGGGGGAGCTGTTTTTT. Translated, it gives CASSQDQERERSGELFF.

This clone was picked up one time. The gene calls are TRBV10-1 and TRBJ2-7, with TRBD2 identical over 7 bases. With V trimmed by 11 bases and J by 3 bases, 16 bases remained unmatched. Germline V gene data show CDR1 as WNHNN and CDR2 as SYGVQD (reference sequence). This CDR3 spans 15 amino acids. CDR3 region: CACLSVGGRDYEQYF. CDR3 bases: TGCGCCTGCCTATCTGTCGGGGGGAGGGACTACGAGCAGTACTTC.

CDR3 sequence (DNA): TGTGCCAGCAGTTCCCCCGGAGGGCCTTTTAATGAGCAGTTCTTC. Translated, it gives CASSSPGGPFNEQFF. This chain uses TRBV28 with TRBJ2-1; TRBD2 might be the D (6 bases). This CDR3 is 15 amino acids long. Trimming took 4 bases from V and 7 from J, leaving 17 bases between them. Looked up from germline, CDR1 is MDHEN and CDR2 is SYDVKM.

The chain recombines TRBV28 with TRBJ1-5; 9 nucleotides match TRBD1. Trimming at V came to 8 bases and at J to 2 bases, leaving 4 bases not matched to a gene. Germline CDR1 MDHEN, CDR2 SYDVKM. The CDR3 extends over 14 amino acids. CDR3 loop: CASRRDRGNQPQHF. Written as DNA, the CDR3 is TGTGCCAGCCGCCGGGACAGGGGCAATCAGCCCCAGCATTTT.

This chain connects TRBV30 to TRBJ2-1; 9 bases line up with TRBD1. Germline trimming cut 0 bases from V and 8 bases from J; bases unmatched to any gene: 8. This CDR3 region has 15 residues. The germline V gene encodes CDR1 GTSNPN and CDR2 SVGIG (reference sequence). The DNA for the CDR3 is TGTGCCTGGAGTGTAGGACAGGGGTTGAGAGATGAGCAGTTCTTC. Translation gives CAWSVGQGLRDEQFF.

This clone was counted many times. The chain recombines TRBV6-5 with TRBJ1-5; D call uncertain. The CDR3 length is 14 residues. Germline V gene data show CDR1 as MNHEY and CDR2 as SVGAGI. Trimming stripped 4 bases from V and 0 bases from J, with 7 bases between. The CDR3 here is CASSSTHSNQPQHF. As DNA, the CDR3 is TGTGCCAGCAGTTCAACGCATAGCAATCAGCCCCAGCATTTT.

The V call is TRBV7-3, the J call TRBJ2-1; 9 bases are shared with TRBD2. The germline V gene encodes CDR1 SGHTA and CDR2 FQGTGA. The length of the CDR3 is 16 residues. V was clipped by 1 base and J by 6 bases; unmatched bases: 7. The CDR3 region has the DNA TGTGCCAGCAGCTTAAGTGGCGGGAGGGCCTTCAATGAGCAGTTCTTC. Protein: CASSLSGGRAFNEQFF.

The CDR3 sequence: CASSIGQNNEQFF. CDR3 bases: TGTGCCAGTAGTATCGGGCAGAACAATGAGCAGTTCTTC. V and J are TRBV19 and TRBJ2-1; D remains unclear. Germline-derived CDR1 and CDR2 are LNHDA and SQIVND (reference sequence). Trimming removed 3 bases at V and 5 bases at J, with 8 bases between. CDR3 length: 13 residues.

This clone was recorded a few times. The V call is TRBV5-1, the J call TRBJ1-2; 8 nucleotides agree with TRBD1. With V trimmed by 5 bases and J by 14 bases, 14 bases remained unmatched. CDR1 and CDR2 (germline): SGHRS, YFSETQ. The CDR3 is 13 residues long. The CDR3 region is CASSEVGTQGGTF. The CDR3 coding sequence is TGCGCCAGCAGTGAAGTCGGGACACAGGGGGGAACCTTC.

This clone has just a few counts. This sequence joins TRBV27 and TRBJ1-4; no reliable D call. Deletions cut 5 bases from V and 10 bases from J, with 20 bases between. Germline assignment: CDR1 MNHEY and CDR2 SMNVEV (reference sequence). This CDR3 spans 15 amino acids. The CDR3 DNA is TGTGCCAGCAGTGGATCGGCCGGCGGGGTCGGAAAACTGTTTTTT. Its protein is CASSGSAGGVGKLFF.

The rearrangement uses TRBV5-1 and TRBJ2-3, with 7 bases matching TRBD1. Looked up from germline, CDR1 is SGHRS and CDR2 is YFSETQ. The CDR3 has 15 amino acids. V trimming: 4 bases; J trimming: 1 base; junction bases outside the gene matches: 6. Here the CDR3 reads CASSQGDPRTDTQYF. CDR3 nucleotide sequence: TGCGCCAGCAGCCAGGGGGACCCCCGCACAGATACGCAGTATTTT.